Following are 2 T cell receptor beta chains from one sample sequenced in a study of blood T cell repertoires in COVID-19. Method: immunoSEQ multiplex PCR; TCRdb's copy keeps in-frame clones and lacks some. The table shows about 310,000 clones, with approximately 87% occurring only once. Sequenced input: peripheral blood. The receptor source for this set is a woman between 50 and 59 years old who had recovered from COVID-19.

The CDR3 nucleotides are TGTGCCAGCAGCTCCGATCTCAGTTACGAGCAGTACTTC. It is translated as CASSSDLSYEQYF. The V and J genes are TRBV7-3 and TRBJ2-7; D gene unclear. V was trimmed by 4 bases and J by 4 bases, leaving 11 bases between them. This CDR3 is 13 amino acids long. Germline V lookup: CDR1 SGHTA, CDR2 FQGTGA.

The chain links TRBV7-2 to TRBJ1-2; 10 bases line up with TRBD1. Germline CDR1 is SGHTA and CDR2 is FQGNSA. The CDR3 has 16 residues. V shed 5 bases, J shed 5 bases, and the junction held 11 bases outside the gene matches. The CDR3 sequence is CASSPGTGVFRYGYTF. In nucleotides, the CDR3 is TGTGCCAGCAGCCCCGGGACAGGGGTGTTCCGATATGGCTACACCTTC.